The sequence of this TCR beta chain was determined in a study of cytomegalovirus exposure and HLA in healthy donors. The PCR contained 60 Vbeta and 13 Jbeta primers. Here immunoSEQ multiplex PCR was the method, and the copy in TCRdb shows in-frame clones only, minus some. This table has about 120,000 clones, about 78% appearing once. Germline V lookup: CDR1 SGHVS, CDR2 FNYEAQ. Deletions cut 1 base from V and 5 bases from J, with 14 bases between. This CDR3 is 15 amino acids long. Study-level findings and limits: V- and J-gene trimming of TCR beta was linked (in a later analysis) to a missense DCLRE1C variant.

On this clone: Its antigen is as yet unknown.

The sample taken for sequencing was PBMCs. This sequence originates from a woman aged 35 to 49 in good health and CMV-seropositive. The chain joins TRBV7-6 to TRBJ1-1, with D possibly TRBD1 on 5 matching bases. The CDR3 spells CASSLDARERTEAFF. The CDR3 DNA reads as TGTGCCAGCAGCTTAGACGCCAGGGAAAGGACTGAAGCTTTCTTT.